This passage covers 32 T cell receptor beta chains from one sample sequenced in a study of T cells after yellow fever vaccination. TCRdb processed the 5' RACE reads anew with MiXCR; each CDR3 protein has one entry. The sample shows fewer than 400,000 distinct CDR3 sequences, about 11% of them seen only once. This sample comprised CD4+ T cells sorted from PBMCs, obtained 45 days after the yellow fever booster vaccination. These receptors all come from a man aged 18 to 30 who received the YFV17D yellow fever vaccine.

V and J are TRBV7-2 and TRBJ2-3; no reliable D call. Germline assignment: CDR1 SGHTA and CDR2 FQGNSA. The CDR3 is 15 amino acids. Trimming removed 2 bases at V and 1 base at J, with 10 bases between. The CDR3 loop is CASSLNLFGTDTQYF. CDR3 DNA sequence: TGTGCCAGCAGCTTAAACCTTTTCGGCACAGATACGCAGTATTTT.

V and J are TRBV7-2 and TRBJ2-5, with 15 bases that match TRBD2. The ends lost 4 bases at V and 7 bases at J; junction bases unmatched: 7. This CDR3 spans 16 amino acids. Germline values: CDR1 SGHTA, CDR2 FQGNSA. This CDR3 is CASSSPGTSGGLTQYF. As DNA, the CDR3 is TGTGCCAGCAGCTCCCCCGGGACTAGCGGGGGGTTGACCCAGTACTTC. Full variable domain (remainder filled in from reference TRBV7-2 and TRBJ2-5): GAGVSQSPSNKVTEKGKDVELRCDPISGHTALYWYRQSLGQGLEFLIYFQGNSAPDKSGLPSDRFSAERTGGSVSTLTIQRTQQEDSAVYLCASSSPGTSGGLTQYFGPGTRLLVL.

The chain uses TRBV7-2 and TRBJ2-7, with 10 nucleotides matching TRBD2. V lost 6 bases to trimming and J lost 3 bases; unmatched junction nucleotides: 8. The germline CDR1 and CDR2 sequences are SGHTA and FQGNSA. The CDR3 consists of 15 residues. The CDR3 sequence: CASSQRGGSLYEQYF. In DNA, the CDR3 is TGTGCCAGCAGTCAGCGGGGGGGCTCCCTCTACGAGCAGTACTTC.

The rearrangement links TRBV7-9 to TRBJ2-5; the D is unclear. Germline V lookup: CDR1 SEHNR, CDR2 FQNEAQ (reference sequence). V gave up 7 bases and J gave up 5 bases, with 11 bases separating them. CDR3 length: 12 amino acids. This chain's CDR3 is CASKRSTETQYF. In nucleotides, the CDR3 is TGTGCCAGCAAGAGATCCACCGAGACCCAGTACTTC.

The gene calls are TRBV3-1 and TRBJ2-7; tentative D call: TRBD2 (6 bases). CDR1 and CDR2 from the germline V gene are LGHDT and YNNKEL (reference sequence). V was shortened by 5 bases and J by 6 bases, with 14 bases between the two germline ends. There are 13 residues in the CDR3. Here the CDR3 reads CASSMAGGSEQYV. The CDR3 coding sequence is TGTGCCAGCAGCATGGCCGGGGGTAGCGAGCAGTACGTC.

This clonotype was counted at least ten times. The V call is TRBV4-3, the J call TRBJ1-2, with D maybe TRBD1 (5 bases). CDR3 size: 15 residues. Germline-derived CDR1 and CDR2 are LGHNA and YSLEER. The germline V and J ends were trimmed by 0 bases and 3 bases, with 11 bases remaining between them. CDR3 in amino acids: CASSQESGGDYGYTF. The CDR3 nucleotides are TGCGCCAGCAGCCAAGAATCGGGGGGAGACTATGGCTACACCTTC.

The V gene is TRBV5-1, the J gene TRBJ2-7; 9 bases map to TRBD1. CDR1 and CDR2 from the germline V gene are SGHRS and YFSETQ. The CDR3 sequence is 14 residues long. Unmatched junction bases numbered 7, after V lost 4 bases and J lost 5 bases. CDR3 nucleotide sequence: TGCGCCAGCAGCGCGGGACAGGGCAAGGACGAGCAGTACTTC. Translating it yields CASSAGQGKDEQYF.

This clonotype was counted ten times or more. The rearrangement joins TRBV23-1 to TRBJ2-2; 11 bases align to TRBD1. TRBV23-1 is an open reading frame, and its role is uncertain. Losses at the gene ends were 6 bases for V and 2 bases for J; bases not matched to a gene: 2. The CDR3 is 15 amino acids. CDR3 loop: CASRGQGDNTGELFF. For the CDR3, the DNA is TGCGCCAGCAGGGGACAGGGGGACAACACCGGGGAGCTGTTTTTT.

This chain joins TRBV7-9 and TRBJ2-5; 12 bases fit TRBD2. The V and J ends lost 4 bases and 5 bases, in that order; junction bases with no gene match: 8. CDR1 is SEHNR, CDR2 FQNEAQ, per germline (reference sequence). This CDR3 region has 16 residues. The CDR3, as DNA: TGTGCCAGCAGCTCACCGACTAGCGGGGGCGGGGAGACCCAGTACTTC. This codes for CASSSPTSGGGETQYF.

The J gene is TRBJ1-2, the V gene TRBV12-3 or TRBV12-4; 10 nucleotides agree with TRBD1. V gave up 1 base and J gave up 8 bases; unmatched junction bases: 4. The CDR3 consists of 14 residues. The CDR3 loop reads CASSLGTGGNGYTF. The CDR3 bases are TGTGCCAGCAGTTTAGGGACAGGGGGTAACGGCTACACCTTC.

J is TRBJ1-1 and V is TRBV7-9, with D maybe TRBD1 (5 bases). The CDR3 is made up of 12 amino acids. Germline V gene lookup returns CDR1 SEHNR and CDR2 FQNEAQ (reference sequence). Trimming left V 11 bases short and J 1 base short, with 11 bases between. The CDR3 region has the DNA TGTGCCGGGACGGTGGAGAACACTGAAGCTTTCTTT. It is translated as CAGTVENTEAFF. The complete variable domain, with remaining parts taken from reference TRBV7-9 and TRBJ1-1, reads DTGVSQNPRHKITKRGQNVTFRCDPISEHNRLYWYRQTLGQGPEFLTYFQNEAQLEKSRLLSDRFSAERPKGSFSTLEIQRTEQGDSAMYLCAGTVENTEAFFGQGTRLTVV.

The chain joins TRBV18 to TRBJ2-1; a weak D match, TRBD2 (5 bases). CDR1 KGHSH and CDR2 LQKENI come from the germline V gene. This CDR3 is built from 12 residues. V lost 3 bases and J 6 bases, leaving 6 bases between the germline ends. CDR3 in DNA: TGTGCCAGCTCACCGGACTTCAATGAGCAGTTCTTC. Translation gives CASSPDFNEQFF.

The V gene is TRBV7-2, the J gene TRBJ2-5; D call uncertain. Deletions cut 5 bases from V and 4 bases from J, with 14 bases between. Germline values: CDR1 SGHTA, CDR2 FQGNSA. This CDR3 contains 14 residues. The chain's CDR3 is CASSTWTPPETQYF. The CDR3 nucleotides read TGTGCCAGCAGCACTTGGACGCCGCCAGAGACCCAGTACTTC.

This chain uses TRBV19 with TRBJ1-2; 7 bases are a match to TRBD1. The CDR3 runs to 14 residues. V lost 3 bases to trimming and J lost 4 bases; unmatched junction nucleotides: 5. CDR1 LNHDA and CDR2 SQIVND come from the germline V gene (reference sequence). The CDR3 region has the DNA TGTGCCAGTAGTATGCAGGGGGATCTCTATGGCTACACCTTC. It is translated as CASSMQGDLYGYTF. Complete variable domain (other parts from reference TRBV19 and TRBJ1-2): DGGITQSPKYLFRKEGQNVTLSCEQNLNHDAMYWYRQDPGQGLRLIYYSQIVNDFQKGDIAEGYSVSREKKESFPLTVTSAQKNPTAFYLCASSMQGDLYGYTFGSGTRLTVV.

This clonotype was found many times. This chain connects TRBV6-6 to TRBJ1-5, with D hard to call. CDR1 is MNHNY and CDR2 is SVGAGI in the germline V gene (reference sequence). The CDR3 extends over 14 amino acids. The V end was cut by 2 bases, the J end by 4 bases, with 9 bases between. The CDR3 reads CASSYSTNNQPQHF. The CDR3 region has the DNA TGTGCCAGCAGTTACAGTACGAATAATCAGCCCCAGCATTTT.

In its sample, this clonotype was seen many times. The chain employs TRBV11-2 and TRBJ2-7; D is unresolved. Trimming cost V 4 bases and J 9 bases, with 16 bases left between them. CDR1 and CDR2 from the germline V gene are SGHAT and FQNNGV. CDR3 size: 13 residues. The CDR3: CASSSPLSLGQYV. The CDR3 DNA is TGTGCCAGCAGCTCCCCGTTAAGCTTAGGGCAGTACGTC.

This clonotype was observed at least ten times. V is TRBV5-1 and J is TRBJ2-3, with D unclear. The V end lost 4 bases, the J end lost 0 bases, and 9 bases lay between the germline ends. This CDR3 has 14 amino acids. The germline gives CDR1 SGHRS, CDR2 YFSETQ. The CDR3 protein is CASSRISSTDTQYF. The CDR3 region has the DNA TGCGCCAGCAGCAGAATATCTAGCACAGATACGCAGTATTTT.

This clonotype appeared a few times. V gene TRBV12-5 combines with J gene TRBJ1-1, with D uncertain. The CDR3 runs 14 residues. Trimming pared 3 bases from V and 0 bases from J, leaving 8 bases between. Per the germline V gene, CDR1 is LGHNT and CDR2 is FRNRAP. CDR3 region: CASGLGYMNTEAFF. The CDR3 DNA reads TGTGCTAGTGGTTTAGGGTACATGAACACTGAAGCTTTCTTT. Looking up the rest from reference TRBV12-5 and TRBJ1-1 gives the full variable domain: DARVTQTPRHKVTEMGQEVTMRCQPILGHNTVFWYRQTMMQGLELLAYFRNRAPLDDSGMPKDRFSAEMPDATLATLKIQPSEPRDSAVYFCASGLGYMNTEAFFGQGTRLTVV.

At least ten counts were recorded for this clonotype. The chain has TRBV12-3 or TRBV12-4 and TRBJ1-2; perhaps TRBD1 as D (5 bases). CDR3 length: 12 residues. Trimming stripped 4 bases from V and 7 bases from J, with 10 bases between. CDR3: CASSWNGGGYTF. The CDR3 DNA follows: TGTGCCAGCAGTTGGAATGGGGGTGGCTACACCTTC.

In DNA, the CDR3 is TGTGCCAGCAGCCCGAGGCGGGGGGTTTCACCCCTCCACTTT. Protein product: CASSPRRGVSPLHF. The V gene is TRBV7-2, the J gene TRBJ1-6, with D maybe TRBD1 (5 bases). The CDR3 totals 14 residues. Germline V lookup: CDR1 SGHTA, CDR2 FQGNSA. V was cut by 5 bases and J by 9 bases, with 14 bases left in between.

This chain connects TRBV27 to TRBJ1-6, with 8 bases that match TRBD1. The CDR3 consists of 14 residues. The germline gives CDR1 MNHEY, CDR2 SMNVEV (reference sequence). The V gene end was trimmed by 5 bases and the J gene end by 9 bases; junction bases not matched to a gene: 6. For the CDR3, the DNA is TGTGCCAGCAGTCGAGACAGGGGCGCTTCACCCCTCCACTTT. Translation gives CASSRDRGASPLHF.

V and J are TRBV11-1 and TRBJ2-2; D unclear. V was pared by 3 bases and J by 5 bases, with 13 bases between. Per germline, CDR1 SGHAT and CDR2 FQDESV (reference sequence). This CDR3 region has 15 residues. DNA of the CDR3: TGTGCCAGCAGCTTCACAGCTCAAGGGACCGGGGAGCTGTTTTTT. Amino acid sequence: CASSFTAQGTGELFF.

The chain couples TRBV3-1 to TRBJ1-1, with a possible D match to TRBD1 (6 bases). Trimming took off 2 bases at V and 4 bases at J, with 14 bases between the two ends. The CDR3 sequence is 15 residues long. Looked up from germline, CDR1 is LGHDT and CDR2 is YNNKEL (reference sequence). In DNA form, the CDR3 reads TGTGCCAGCAGCCAATCATACAGGGATCCCACTGAAGCTTTCTTT. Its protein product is CASSQSYRDPTEAFF.

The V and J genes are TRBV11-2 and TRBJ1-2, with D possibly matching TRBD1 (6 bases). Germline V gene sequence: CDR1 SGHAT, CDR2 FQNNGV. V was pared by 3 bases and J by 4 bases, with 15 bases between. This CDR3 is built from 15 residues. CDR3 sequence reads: CASSLLGQRLYGYTF. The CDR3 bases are TGTGCCAGCAGCTTGCTCGGACAGAGACTCTATGGCTACACCTTC.

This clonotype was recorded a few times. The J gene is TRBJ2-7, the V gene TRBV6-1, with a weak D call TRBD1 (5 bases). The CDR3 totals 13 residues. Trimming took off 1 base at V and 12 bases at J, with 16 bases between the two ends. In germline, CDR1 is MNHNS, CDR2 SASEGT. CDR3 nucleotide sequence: TGTGCCAGCAGTGAAGGAGGACACCTAGTCAGGTACTTC. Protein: CASSEGGHLVRYF.

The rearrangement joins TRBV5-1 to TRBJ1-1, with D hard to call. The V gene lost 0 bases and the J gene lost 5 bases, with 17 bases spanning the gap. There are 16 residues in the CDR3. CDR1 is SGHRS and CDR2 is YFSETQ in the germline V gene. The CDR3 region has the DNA TGCGCCAGCAGCTTGGATTTCCCTGGGGTAGGGACTGAAGCTTTCTTT. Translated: CASSLDFPGVGTEAFF.

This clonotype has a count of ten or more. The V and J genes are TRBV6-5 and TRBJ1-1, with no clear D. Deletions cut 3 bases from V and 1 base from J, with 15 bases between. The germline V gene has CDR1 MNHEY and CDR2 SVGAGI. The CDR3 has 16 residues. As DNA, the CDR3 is TGTGCCAGCAGTTATTCTCCGGGCAGATCGAACACTGAAGCTTTCTTT. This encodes CASSYSPGRSNTEAFF.

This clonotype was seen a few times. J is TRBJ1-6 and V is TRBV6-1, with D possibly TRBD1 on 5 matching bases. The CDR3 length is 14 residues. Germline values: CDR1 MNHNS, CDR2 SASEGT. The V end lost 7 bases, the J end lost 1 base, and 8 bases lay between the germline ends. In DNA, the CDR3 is TGTGCCAGCAACGCAGGGTCCTATAATTCACCCCTCCACTTT. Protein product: CASNAGSYNSPLHF.

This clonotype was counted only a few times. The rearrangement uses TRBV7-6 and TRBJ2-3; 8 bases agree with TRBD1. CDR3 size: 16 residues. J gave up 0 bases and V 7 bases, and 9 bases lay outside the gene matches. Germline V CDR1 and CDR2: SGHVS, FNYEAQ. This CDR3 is CASTAGTGTSTDTQYF. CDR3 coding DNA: TGTGCCAGCACCGCTGGGACAGGCACTAGCACAGATACGCAGTATTTT.

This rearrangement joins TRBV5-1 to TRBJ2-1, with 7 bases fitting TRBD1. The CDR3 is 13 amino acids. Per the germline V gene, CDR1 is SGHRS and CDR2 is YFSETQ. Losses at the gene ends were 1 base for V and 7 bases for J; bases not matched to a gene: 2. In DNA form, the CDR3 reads TGCGCCAGCAGCTTGAGGGGGCGGAATGAGCAGTTCTTC. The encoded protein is CASSLRGRNEQFF. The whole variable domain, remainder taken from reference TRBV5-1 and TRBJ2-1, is KAGVTQTPRYLIKTRGQQVTLSCSPISGHRSVSWYQQTPGQGLQFLFEYFSETQRNKGNFPGRFSGRQFSNSRSEMNVSTLELGDSALYLCASSLRGRNEQFFGPGTRLTVL.

CDR3 nucleotides: TGTGCCAGCAGCTTAGGTGAGCAACAGCCCCAGCATTTT. Residues: CASSLGEQQPQHF. The chain couples TRBV7-2 to TRBJ1-5; D gene uncertain. The CDR3 has 13 amino acids. CDR1 and CDR2 (germline): SGHTA, FQGNSA. V was trimmed by 1 base and J by 7 bases, leaving 8 bases between them.

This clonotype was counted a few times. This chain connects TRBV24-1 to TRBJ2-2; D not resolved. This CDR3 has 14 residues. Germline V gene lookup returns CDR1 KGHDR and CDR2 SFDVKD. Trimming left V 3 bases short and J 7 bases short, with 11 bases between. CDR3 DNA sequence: TGTGCCACCAGTGATATCCAGGTTCACGGGGAGCTGTTTTTT. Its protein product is CATSDIQVHGELFF.